Described below is a single TCR beta chain sequence and its context. Time point defined: blood 2 weeks post-SBRT. Treatment denoted: 15 Gy SBRT to primary tumor, nephrectomy 4 weeks later. Serial blood draws occurred at baseline and 2 and 4 weeks post-SBRT. The sample originates from a study of radiation and T cells in renal cell carcinoma. Germline V gene data show CDR1 as SGHTA and CDR2 as FQGNSA. The length of the CDR3 is 16 residues. The ends lost 2 bases at V and 4 bases at J; junction bases unmatched: 10. Repertoires were generated with immunoSEQ multiplex PCR, while TCRdb's copy carries only in-frame clones and drops some. The table has some 120,000 clones, about 88% seen once.

The source was blood, collected from a patient whose treatment included radiotherapy and nephrectomy. The receptor was derived from a woman between 65 and 79 years old with renal cell carcinoma. V gene TRBV7-2 combines with J gene TRBJ1-2; TRBD1 aligns across 7 bases. CDR3 nucleotide sequence: TGTGCCAGCAGCTTATCATCCCGACAGGGAGGCTATGGCTACACCTTC. Protein product: CASSLSSRQGGYGYTF.